Each of the 7 T cell receptor beta chains below was sequenced from the same sample in a study of human T cells and chemical hapten exposure. The sample's time point: pre-sensitization, week 0. The treatment: therapeutic diphenylcyclopropenone sensitization with weekly scalp DPC. TCRdb reprocessed the RACE reads via MiXCR and lists one record per CDR3 protein. The sample carries over 300,000 distinct CDR3 sequences, approximately 5% recorded once. Sequences were derived from whole blood, sampled in connection with sensitization to the hapten diphenylcyclopropenone (DPC). The receptor set was obtained from a woman aged 45-60 years with alopecia areata. Some clones in this sample may be carry-over from other donors' samples.

This chain connects TRBV5-5 to TRBJ2-3; 10 bases line up with TRBD2. J was trimmed by 2 bases and V by 4 bases; bases with no gene match: 4. The CDR3 has 15 amino acids. Germline CDR1 reads SGHKS; CDR2 reads YYEKEE (reference sequence). CDR3: CASSRTSGTTDTQYF. CDR3 bases: TGTGCCAGCAGCCGGACTAGCGGAACCACAGATACGCAGTATTTT.

The chain is built from TRBV27 and TRBJ2-3, with 9 bases fitting TRBD1. CDR1 MNHEY and CDR2 SMNVEV come from the germline V gene (reference sequence). This CDR3 comprises 14 residues. The V and J ends lost 6 bases and 5 bases, in that order; junction bases with no gene match: 6. In nucleotides, the CDR3 is TGTGCCAGCAGGCCGGGACAGGGAATAGATACGCAGTATTTT. It translates to CASRPGQGIDTQYF.

The J gene is TRBJ2-1, the V gene TRBV5-1; 7 positions match TRBD2. After removal of 0 bases from V and 4 bases from J, the junction contained 10 bases not matched to a gene. CDR3 length equals 17 residues. Germline assignment: CDR1 SGHRS and CDR2 YFSETQ. The DNA of the CDR3 is TGCGCCAGCAGCTTGGCAGCGGGGCTAGCGGTTTACAATGAGCAGTTCTTC. It is translated as CASSLAAGLAVYNEQFF.

J is TRBJ2-3 and V is TRBV7-2; TRBD1 or TRBD2 may be the D gene (6 bases each). Germline assignment: CDR1 SGHTA and CDR2 FQGNSA. The CDR3 sequence is 14 residues long. V dropped 2 bases and J dropped 2 bases, with 8 bases sitting between them. The CDR3 here is CASSLRGDTDTQYF. The CDR3 nucleotides read TGTGCCAGCAGCTTAAGGGGGGACACAGATACGCAGTATTTT.

This clonotype was found many times. V and J are TRBV7-2 and TRBJ2-7, with TRBD2 identical over 11 bases. CDR1 SGHTA and CDR2 FQGNSA come from the germline V gene. The CDR3 sequence is 15 residues long. The ends lost 1 base at V and 7 bases at J; junction bases unmatched: 6. CDR3 sequence reads: CASSLVVLAGEEQYF. Here the CDR3 DNA reads TGTGCCAGCAGCTTAGTCGTACTAGCGGGAGAGGAGCAGTACTTC.

This clonotype was counted at least ten times. The rearrangement uses TRBV6-5 and TRBJ2-7, with unresolved D. Germline loops: CDR1 MNHEY, CDR2 SVGAGI. The V end was cut by 0 bases, the J end by 0 bases, with 9 bases between. This CDR3 has 15 amino acids. CDR3 amino acids: CASSYSGASSYEQYF. In nucleotides, the CDR3 is TGTGCCAGCAGTTACTCCGGCGCCAGCTCCTACGAGCAGTACTTC.

This clonotype was counted many times. The chain couples TRBV11-2 to TRBJ1-5; D uncertain. The germline V and J ends were trimmed by 1 base and 0 bases, with 7 bases remaining between them. The germline gives CDR1 SGHAT, CDR2 FQNNGV. The CDR3 extends over 15 amino acids. CDR3: CASSLAPSSNQPQHF. The CDR3 bases are TGTGCCAGCAGCTTAGCACCGAGTAGCAATCAGCCCCAGCATTTT.